What follows are 19 T cell receptor beta chains derived from one specimen sequenced in a study of blood T cell repertoires in COVID-19. Sequencing was performed with immunoSEQ multiplex PCR; in TCRdb, only in-frame clones are kept and a portion is missing. The data hold about 68,000 clones, with approximately 81% observed a single time. Sequenced material: peripheral blood. These receptors all stem from a man aged 45-65 years with active COVID-19.

In its sample, this clone was seen once. The chain couples TRBV30 to TRBJ1-1; 9 bases are shared with TRBD1. This CDR3 has 13 residues. The germline V gene has CDR1 GTSNPN and CDR2 SVGIG (reference sequence). Germline trimming cut 4 bases from V and 4 bases from J; bases unmatched to any gene: 4. The CDR3 nucleotides read TGTGCCTGGACCCGACAGGGGGGCACTGAAGCTTTCTTT. It encodes CAWTRQGGTEAFF. The whole variable domain, filled in from reference TRBV30 and TRBJ1-1, reads SQTIHQWPATLVQPVGSPLSLECTVEGTSNPNLYWYRQAAGRGLQLLFYSVGIGQISSEVPQNLSASRPQDRQFILSSKKLLLSDSGFYLCAWTRQGGTEAFFGQGTRLTVV.

This chain joins TRBV10-2 and TRBJ2-7, with D possibly matching TRBD2 (7 bases). The CDR3 is 13 amino acids. Germline lookup yields CDR1 WSHSY and CDR2 SAAADI. Trimming removed 8 bases from V and 2 bases from J, with 13 bases in between. The CDR3 DNA sequence: TGCGCCAGCCAGTGGGGGGGGCCCTACGAGCAGTACTTC. Encoded protein: CASQWGGPYEQYF.

The rearrangement joins TRBV19 to TRBJ2-4; 8 bases are shared with TRBD2. Germline CDR1 LNHDA, CDR2 SQIVND (reference sequence). This CDR3 is built from 15 residues. V shed 7 bases, J shed 5 bases, and the junction held 10 bases outside the gene matches. The CDR3 sequence: CASTGGTWAQNIQYF. The CDR3 DNA reads as TGTGCCAGTACGGGGGGGACTTGGGCCCAAAACATTCAGTACTTC.

This clone has just one count. The chain carries TRBV30 and TRBJ2-1; 10 bases align to TRBD2. J was trimmed by 0 bases and V by 0 bases; bases with no gene match: 2. The CDR3 is 16 residues long. The germline gives CDR1 GTSNPN, CDR2 SVGIG (reference sequence). Here the CDR3 DNA reads TGTGCCTGGAGTGTGAGCGGGGGGGCCTCCTACAATGAGCAGTTCTTC. It specifies CAWSVSGGASYNEQFF.

This clone was seen only once. This chain links TRBV5-4 with TRBJ1-1, with 7 bases matching TRBD1. Germline trimming cut 0 bases from V and 11 bases from J; bases unmatched to any gene: 10. This CDR3 has 14 residues. Germline CDR1 is SGHNT and CDR2 is YYREEE (reference sequence). The CDR3 loop reads CASSLGGQTGLAFF. The CDR3 DNA reads as TGTGCCAGCAGCTTGGGGGGCCAGACAGGGCTGGCTTTCTTT.

V usage is TRBV12-3 or TRBV12-4 and J usage is TRBJ2-7; TRBD1 might be the D (5 bases). The CDR3 covers 13 residues. V was clipped by 4 bases and J by 9 bases, with 16 bases between them. The CDR3 loop reads CASSYPPGTGQYF. CDR3 bases: TGTGCCAGCAGTTACCCTCCGGGTACAGGGCAGTACTTC.

Written as DNA, the CDR3 is TGTGCCAGCAGCAGGGGACAGCTTTACGAGCAGTACTTC. Its translation: CASSRGQLYEQYF. The chain has TRBV5-4 and TRBJ2-7; 7 bases line up with TRBD1. Per the germline V gene, CDR1 is SGHNT and CDR2 is YYREEE (reference sequence). The CDR3 runs 13 residues. Trimming removed 4 bases from V and 4 bases from J; junction bases left unmatched: 5. Full variable domain (missing parts from reference TRBV5-4 and TRBJ2-7): ETGVTQSPTHLIKTRGQQVTLRCSSQSGHNTVSWYQQALGQGPQFIFQYYREEENGRGNFPPRFSGLQFPNYSSELNVNALELDDSALYLCASSRGQLYEQYFGPGTRLTVT.

The CDR3 DNA follows: TGCGCCAGCAGCCAAGATTTACAGGTTAGGACCCAGTACTTC. Amino acid sequence: CASSQDLQVRTQYF. This sequence joins TRBV4-1 and TRBJ2-5; the D gene is possibly TRBD1 (5 bases). This CDR3 contains 14 residues. V was shortened by 0 bases and J by 7 bases, with 12 bases between the two germline ends. Germline V lookup: CDR1 MGHRA, CDR2 YSYEKL.

This clone was found a few times. The gene calls are TRBV7-9 and TRBJ1-2; a possible D gene is TRBD1 (5 bases). The length of the CDR3 is 14 residues. CDR1 is SEHNR and CDR2 is FQNEAQ in the germline V gene (reference sequence). Trimming stripped 1 base from V and 4 bases from J, with 10 bases between. In DNA form, the CDR3 reads TGTGCCAGCAGCTTAGACCGCGACAGCTATGGCTACACCTTC. It translates to CASSLDRDSYGYTF.

V is TRBV4-1 and J is TRBJ1-1, with D tentatively TRBD1 (5 bases). V gave up 4 bases and J gave up 4 bases, with 19 bases separating them. CDR3 size: 16 residues. CDR1 is MGHRA, CDR2 YSYEKL, per germline. In DNA form, the CDR3 reads TGCGCCAGCAGCCTCCCGGCGGGCAGGAGGGGCACTGAAGCTTTCTTT. The encoded protein is CASSLPAGRRGTEAFF.

V is TRBV19 and J is TRBJ1-2; TRBD1 agrees at 7 bases. Germline V lookup: CDR1 LNHDA, CDR2 SQIVND (reference sequence). The CDR3 loop spans 16 amino acids. Germline trimming cut 4 bases from V and 3 bases from J; bases unmatched to any gene: 11. The CDR3 spells CASSTGTATVYYGYTF. The CDR3 nucleotides read TGTGCCAGTAGTACCGGGACAGCCACGGTCTACTATGGCTACACCTTC.

The gene calls are TRBV6-6 and TRBJ2-7; D might be TRBD1 (5 bases). Germline CDR1 reads MNHNY; CDR2 reads SVGAGI (reference sequence). The V gene lost 6 bases and the J gene lost 3 bases, with 9 bases spanning the gap. The CDR3 is made up of 12 amino acids. Here the CDR3 reads CASSLDSYEQYF. Written as DNA, the CDR3 is TGTGCCAGCAGCCTCGACAGCTACGAGCAGTACTTC.

The genes are TRBV29-1 and TRBJ2-1, with D unresolved. CDR3 length: 13 amino acids. V lost 5 bases and J lost 3, with 11 bases in between. Germline V gene lookup returns CDR1 SQVTM and CDR2 ANQGSEA. The CDR3: CSVHEKNYNEQFF. CDR3 in DNA: TGCAGCGTTCATGAGAAAAACTACAATGAGCAGTTCTTC.

The chain carries TRBV5-1 and TRBJ1-5, with D uncertain. This CDR3 is 14 amino acids long. With 3 bases removed from V and 2 bases from J, the gap between germline ends came to 9 bases. Germline CDR1 and CDR2: SGHRS and YFSETQ. This CDR3 is CASSSGSGNQPQHF. As DNA, the CDR3 is TGCGCCAGCAGCTCGGGGAGCGGCAATCAGCCCCAGCATTTT. Supplemented by reference TRBV5-1 and TRBJ1-5, the full variable domain reads KAGVTQTPRYLIKTRGQQVTLSCSPISGHRSVSWYQQTPGQGLQFLFEYFSETQRNKGNFPGRFSGRQFSNSRSEMNVSTLELGDSALYLCASSSGSGNQPQHFGDGTRLSIL.

The count of this clone is one. The chain uses TRBV6-1 and TRBJ1-2; no clear D. V shed 3 bases and J shed 2 bases, with 19 bases lying between them. The CDR3 is 17 amino acids. Per germline, CDR1 MNHNS and CDR2 SASEGT. CDR3 sequence (DNA): TGTGCCAGCAGTGATGAGCCTGGGAGGCCGACCAACTATGGCTACACCTTC. Translated, it gives CASSDEPGRPTNYGYTF.

The CDR3: CASSYQHRARGYTF. The CDR3 bases are TGTGCCAGCAGCTACCAGCACAGGGCGCGAGGCTACACCTTC. This chain joins TRBV7-2 and TRBJ1-2; D is perhaps TRBD1 (6 bases). Germline V gene sequence: CDR1 SGHTA, CDR2 FQGNSA. V was trimmed by 4 bases and J by 8 bases, leaving 17 bases between them. This CDR3 comprises 14 residues.

The genes are TRBV4-1 and TRBJ1-6, with D perhaps matching TRBD1 (5 bases). This CDR3 contains 16 residues. In germline, CDR1 is MGHRA, CDR2 YSYEKL. The V end was cut by 1 base, the J end by 2 bases, with 9 bases between. CDR3: CASSQVRGAYNSPLHF. In DNA, the CDR3 is TGCGCCAGCAGCCAAGTACGGGGGGCCTATAATTCACCCCTCCACTTT.

The genes are TRBV7-2 and TRBJ2-2; TRBD2 is a possible D gene (6 bases). CDR1 SGHTA and CDR2 FQGNSA come from the germline V gene. The ends were cut back, 5 bases at V and 2 bases at J, with 12 bases in the middle. The CDR3 length is 15 residues. This CDR3 reads CASSPKTRNTGELFF. The CDR3 DNA reads as TGTGCCAGCAGCCCCAAGACTAGAAACACCGGGGAGCTGTTTTTT.

The chain joins TRBV3-1 (or the pseudogene TRBV3-2) to TRBJ2-3, with 8 bases that match TRBD2. J lost 6 bases, V lost 3 bases, and 20 bases had no gene match. The CDR3 is 19 residues long. Germline V gene sequence: CDR1 LGHDT, CDR2 YNNKEL (reference sequence). CDR3 sequence (DNA): TGTGCCAGCAGCCACAAGCCTCCCGACGTAGCGGGGCCGAAGGATACGCAGTATTTT. It translates to CASSHKPPDVAGPKDTQYF.